These T cell receptor beta chains were read from a single sample in a study of blood T cell repertoires in COVID-19. Sequencing was performed with immunoSEQ multiplex PCR; in TCRdb, only in-frame clones are kept and a portion is missing. This sample has fewer than 250,000 clones; about nine tenths occur once, and the top ten carry more than 0.65%. The material sequenced was peripheral blood. These receptors were obtained from a man in his thirties or forties with COVID-19, enrolled during active disease. CDR3s include the opening cysteine and the closing phenylalanine or tryptophan. Fields, in order: CDR3 DNA, CDR3 protein, CDR3 length, V gene, D gene, clone size, J gene. The D gene is left open where the match is weak. Size is omitted from some rows. Given values are once, few, many or a class for expanded clones.

DNA: TGTGCTAGTAGAGGGGACAGGGTTTACACTGAAGCTTTCTTT; CDR3: CASRGDRVYTEAFF; length: 14; V: TRBV19; D: TRBD1; size: NA; J: TRBJ1-1
DNA: TGTGCCAGTACTGACAGGGTGGGTCAGCCCCAGCATTTT; CDR3: CASTDRVGQPQHF; length: 13; V: TRBV19; D: TRBD1; size: NA; J: TRBJ1-5
DNA: TGTGCCAGCTCACCAACGCCCCAGGGAGAGACCCAGTACTTC; CDR3: CASSPTPQGETQYF; length: 14; V: TRBV18; D: NA; size: NA; J: TRBJ2-5
DNA: TGTGCCAGCAGGGTAGGGGGCAGGGAGACCCAGTACTTC; CDR3: CASRVGGRETQYF; length: 13; V: TRBV2; D: TRBD1; size: NA; J: TRBJ2-5
DNA: TGTGCCACCAGTGATGGCCAGGGGAGGCCCCAGCATTTT; CDR3: CATSDGQGRPQHF; length: 13; V: TRBV24-1; D: NA; size: NA; J: TRBJ1-5
DNA: TGTGCCAGCAGTTCCGCTCGGACGGGGGACACTGAAGCTTTCTTT; CDR3: CASSSARTGDTEAFF; length: 15; V: TRBV2; D: NA; size: NA; J: TRBJ1-1
DNA: TGCGCCAGCAGCTTGGAGGGACAGGGGCCCTCGAACACTGAAGCTTTCTTT; CDR3: CASSLEGQGPSNTEAFF; length: 17; V: TRBV5-1; D: TRBD1; size: NA; J: TRBJ1-1
DNA: TGTGCCAGCAGCGTATCAGACAGGGCTCGTGGCTACACCTTC; CDR3: CASSVSDRARGYTF; length: 14; V: TRBV9; D: TRBD1; size: NA; J: TRBJ1-2
DNA: TGCGCCAGCAGCTCCCTAGACAGAGGCAACACTGAAGCTTTCTTT; CDR3: CASSSLDRGNTEAFF; length: 15; V: TRBV5-1; D: NA; size: NA; J: TRBJ1-1
DNA: TGCAGTGCTAGTCCGTGGGCTAGCGGGGGGAGGGATGAGCAGTTCTTC; CDR3: CSASPWASGGRDEQFF; length: 16; V: TRBV20-1; D: TRBD2; size: NA; J: TRBJ2-1
DNA: TGTGCCAGCTCACCACCGGGGGGTATGGAAGCTTTCTTT; CDR3: CASSPPGGMEAFF; length: 13; V: TRBV18; D: NA; size: NA; J: TRBJ1-1
DNA: TGTGCCAGCAGGATCGGACTAGCGCCCTACGAGCAGTACTTC; CDR3: CASRIGLAPYEQYF; length: 14; V: TRBV6-5; D: TRBD2; size: NA; J: TRBJ2-7
DNA: TGTGCCAGCAGTAGCAGGGTACCGGAGACCCAGTACTTC; CDR3: CASSSRVPETQYF; length: 13; V: TRBV6-5; D: NA; size: NA; J: TRBJ2-5
DNA: TGCAGCGTTGACGAAGCAGGGGGCGAGGGGCCCATAACCTTC; CDR3: CSVDEAGGEGPITF; length: 14; V: TRBV29-1; D: TRBD1; size: NA; J: TRBJ1-2
DNA: TGTGCCAGCAGCTTGACGGGGGGGAGCCAAGAGACCCAGTACTTC; CDR3: CASSLTGGSQETQYF; length: 15; V: TRBV7-6; D: TRBD2; size: NA; J: TRBJ2-5
DNA: TGTGCCAGCAGGCACGTAGACACTGAAGCTTTCTTT; CDR3: CASRHVDTEAFF; length: 12; V: TRBV12-3/TRBV12-4; D: NA; size: NA; J: TRBJ1-1
DNA: TGTGCCAGCAGTAATCGACCGGGACAGGGAACGTACACCTTC; CDR3: CASSNRPGQGTYTF; length: 14; V: TRBV2; D: TRBD1; size: NA; J: TRBJ1-2
DNA: TGTGCCAGCAGTCCACTTCAGAGCGGGGGGATGACAGATACGCAGTATTTT; CDR3: CASSPLQSGGMTDTQYF; length: 17; V: TRBV6-6; D: TRBD2; size: NA; J: TRBJ2-3
DNA: TGTGCCTGGTTGTCACAATCTAACTATGGCTACACCTTC; CDR3: CAWLSQSNYGYTF; length: 13; V: TRBV30; D: NA; size: NA; J: TRBJ1-2
DNA: TGTGCCAGCAGTTTATGGGGGACAGGGGATGAAAAACTGTTTTTT; CDR3: CASSLWGTGDEKLFF; length: 15; V: TRBV28; D: TRBD1; size: NA; J: TRBJ1-4
DNA: TGCGCCAGCCCCCAGGTAGGGGGGAACACTGAAGCTTTCTTT; CDR3: CASPQVGGNTEAFF; length: 14; V: TRBV10-1; D: NA; size: NA; J: TRBJ1-1
DNA: TGTGCCAGCCGACGGGGGGATGCCTACAATGAGCAGTTCTTC; CDR3: CASRRGDAYNEQFF; length: 14; V: TRBV7-2; D: TRBD2; size: NA; J: TRBJ2-1
DNA: TGCGCCAGCAGTGTGGTTGGGACAGCCACTAATGAAAAACTGTTTTTT; CDR3: CASSVVGTATNEKLFF; length: 16; V: TRBV10-2; D: TRBD1; size: few; J: TRBJ1-4
DNA: TGTGCCAGTACTAGAAATCAGGGGTTTAGCCATCAGCCCCAGCATTTT; CDR3: CASTRNQGFSHQPQHF; length: 16; V: TRBV19; D: NA; size: NA; J: TRBJ1-5
DNA: TGCAGCATCACGCGACAGGCCACCTCCTACGAGCAGTACTTC; CDR3: CSITRQATSYEQYF; length: 14; V: TRBV29-1; D: NA; size: few; J: TRBJ2-7
DNA: TGTGCCAGCAGTTCATACAGGGGAAACTCCTACAATGAGCAGTTCTTC; CDR3: CASSSYRGNSYNEQFF; length: 16; V: TRBV27; D: TRBD1; size: NA; J: TRBJ2-1
DNA: TGTGCCAGCAGCTCCAGCGGGGGGGCGGAGACCCAGTACTTC; CDR3: CASSSSGGAETQYF; length: 14; V: TRBV11-2; D: TRBD2; size: NA; J: TRBJ2-5
DNA: TGTGCCAGCAGCCAAGATCGGGCTAGCGGGGGGGGAGAGACCCAGTACTTC; CDR3: CASSQDRASGGGETQYF; length: 17; V: TRBV4-2; D: TRBD2; size: NA; J: TRBJ2-5
DNA: TGTGCCAGCAGCGTCAGCGGGGACAGGGTAGCTGGAGAGCAGTACTTC; CDR3: CASSVSGDRVAGEQYF; length: 16; V: TRBV9; D: TRBD1; size: NA; J: TRBJ2-7
DNA: TGTGCCAGTAGCCCAACAGGGGGAACACCTATCCTCCACTTT; CDR3: CASSPTGGTPILHF; length: 14; V: TRBV19; D: TRBD1; size: once; J: TRBJ1-6
DNA: TGTGCCAGTAGCACTACTCTTAGCGGGGCCTACGAGCAGTACTTC; CDR3: CASSTTLSGAYEQYF; length: 15; V: TRBV19; D: TRBD2; size: NA; J: TRBJ2-7
DNA: TGTGCCAGCCAACCCCGATTCGGGGGCGAGCAGTACTTC; CDR3: CASQPRFGGEQYF; length: 13; V: TRBV9; D: NA; size: NA; J: TRBJ2-7